A selection of T cell receptor beta chains follows, all from one sample in a study of blood T cell repertoires in COVID-19. This table comes from immunoSEQ multiplex PCR, and its TCRdb copy is limited to in-frame clones, with some not included. The sample has about 180,000 clones; 80% are singletons. The sequencing input was PBMCs or T cells enriched from blood (not recorded which). Every receptor here comes from a man between 60 and 70 years old who had been exposed to COVID-19. Each CDR3 is given with its conserved first and last residue. The listing skips clone size in some rows; elsewhere it reads once, few, many or a size class.

v_gene	j_gene	abundance	CDR3aa
TRBV3-1/TRBV3-2	TRBJ1-1	.	CASSQRGTEAFF
TRBV11-3	TRBJ1-6	.	CASSLDLQGVGSPLHF
TRBV2	TRBJ2-2	.	CASSERLAGSNTGELFF
TRBV15	TRBJ2-7	.	CATSRRSRTGQHEQYF
TRBV19	TRBJ2-7	.	CASKGRGLSYEQYF
TRBV11-2	TRBJ1-6	many	CASSLMGQGLLHF
TRBV12-5	TRBJ2-3	.	CASGLVGGSTDTQYF
TRBV5-1	TRBJ2-7	few	CASRKDSSWYEQYF
TRBV23-1	TRBJ1-4	.	CASTAGVGANEKLFF
TRBV19	TRBJ2-1	.	CASRYTAGLPEEQFF
TRBV21-1	TRBJ2-6	.	CASGDRAPSSGANVLTF
TRBV3-1/TRBV3-2	TRBJ1-2	.	CASSQFRASYGYTF
TRBV5-8	TRBJ2-7	once	CASRDRASLRGQYF
TRBV2	TRBJ1-6	.	CASSAPEGRDSPLHF
TRBV28	TRBJ2-7	.	CASGSYEQYF
TRBV11-3	TRBJ2-3	.	CASSLEWPRRTTDTQYF
TRBV19	TRBJ1-3	.	CASHPGGNTIYF
TRBV28	TRBJ2-5	.	CASSSSGGLETQYF
TRBV6-2/TRBV6-3	TRBJ2-7	.	CASSRGGGEQYF
TRBV12-3/TRBV12-4	TRBJ2-7	.	CASSIKPPYEQYF
TRBV19	TRBJ2-6	.	CASSAFGTLGSGANVLTF
TRBV6-5	TRBJ2-7	.	CASSPGHSYEQYF
TRBV5-1	TRBJ1-6	.	CASSLGGVQASPLHF
TRBV7-8	TRBJ2-3	.	CASSPIRGDTQYF
TRBV27	TRBJ2-3	.	CASKPDRARTDTQYF
TRBV30	TRBJ1-2	.	CAWAPPGYGYTF
TRBV5-6	TRBJ2-7	few	CASSPGISYEQYF
TRBV9	TRBJ2-2	.	CASSVGLAGFSGELFF